The clone carrying this T cell receptor (beta chain) was seen repeatedly, ten times or more. What it binds is not known. This specimen belongs to a study of T cells in Graves' hyperthyroidism and ophthalmopathy. The wider study: Blood was drawn when the patient was first diagnosed and still untreated.

Study results and caveats: Most clonotypes expanded in thyroid above 0.001 were likewise present in blood.

TCR beta CDR3 regions were amplified from RNA transcripts. A first-round RT-PCR of the TCR CDR3 used the HTBI primer set. TCRdb re-called the multiplex PCR reads with MiXCR, one entry per CDR3 protein. The table lists around 300,000 distinct CDR3 sequences, roughly 13% of them singletons. Hyperthyroidism had been newly diagnosed in patients aged 18 to 65, and its duration was under 2 months. V shed 7 bases and J shed 8 bases, with 10 bases lying between them. This CDR3 contains 11 residues. Germline V lookup: CDR1 SGHTS, CDR2 YDEGEE. The chain uses TRBV5-8 and TRBJ1-5; D unclear. Sequenced input: blood. The source of this sequence is a woman in her thirties or forties with Graves' hyperthyroidism. CDR3 DNA sequence: TGTGCCAGCGGAACTTTGGAGCCCCAGCATTTT. Translated, it gives CASGTLEPQHF.